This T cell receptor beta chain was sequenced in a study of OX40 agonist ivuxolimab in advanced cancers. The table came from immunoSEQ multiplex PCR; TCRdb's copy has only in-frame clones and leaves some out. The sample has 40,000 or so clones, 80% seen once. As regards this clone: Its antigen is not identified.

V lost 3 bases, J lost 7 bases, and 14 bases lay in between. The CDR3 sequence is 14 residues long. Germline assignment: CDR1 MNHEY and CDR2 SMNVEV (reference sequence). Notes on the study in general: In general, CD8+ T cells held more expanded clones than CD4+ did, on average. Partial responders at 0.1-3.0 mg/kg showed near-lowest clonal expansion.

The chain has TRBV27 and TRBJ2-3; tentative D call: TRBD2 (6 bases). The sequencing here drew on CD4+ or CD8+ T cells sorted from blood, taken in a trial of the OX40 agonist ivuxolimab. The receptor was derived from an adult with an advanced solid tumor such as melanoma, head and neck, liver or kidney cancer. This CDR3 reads CASSFLSGANTQYF. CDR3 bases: TGTGCCAGCAGTTTTTTATCGGGAGCAAATACGCAGTATTTT.